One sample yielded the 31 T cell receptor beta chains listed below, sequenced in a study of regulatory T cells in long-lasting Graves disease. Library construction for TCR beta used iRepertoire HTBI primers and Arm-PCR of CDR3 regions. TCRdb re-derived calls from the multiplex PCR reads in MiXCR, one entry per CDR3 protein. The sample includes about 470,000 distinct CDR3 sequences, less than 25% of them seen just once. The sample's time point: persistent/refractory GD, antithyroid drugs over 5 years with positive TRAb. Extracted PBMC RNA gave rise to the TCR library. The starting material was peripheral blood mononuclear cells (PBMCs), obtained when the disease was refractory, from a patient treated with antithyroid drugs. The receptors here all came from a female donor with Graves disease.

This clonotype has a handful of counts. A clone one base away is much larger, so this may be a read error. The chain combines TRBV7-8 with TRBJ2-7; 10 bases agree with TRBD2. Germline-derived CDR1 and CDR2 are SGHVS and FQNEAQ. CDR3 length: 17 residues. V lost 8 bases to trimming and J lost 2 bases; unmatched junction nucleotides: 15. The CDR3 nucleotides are TGTGCCAGCGGCCCCCGACTAGCGGGCGGGAGAACCTACGAGCAGTACTTC. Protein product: CASGPRLAGGRTYEQYF.

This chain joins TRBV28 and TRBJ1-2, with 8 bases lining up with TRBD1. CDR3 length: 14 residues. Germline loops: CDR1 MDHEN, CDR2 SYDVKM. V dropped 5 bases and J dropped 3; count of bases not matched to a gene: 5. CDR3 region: CASSPDRADYGYTF. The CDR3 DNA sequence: TGTGCCAGCAGTCCGGACAGGGCGGACTATGGCTACACCTTC.

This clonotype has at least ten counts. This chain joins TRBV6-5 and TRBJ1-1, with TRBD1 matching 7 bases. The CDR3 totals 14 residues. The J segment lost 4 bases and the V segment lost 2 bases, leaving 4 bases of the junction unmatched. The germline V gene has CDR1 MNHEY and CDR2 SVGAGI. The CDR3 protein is CASSYRDRPTEAFF. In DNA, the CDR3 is TGTGCCAGCAGTTACCGGGACAGACCCACTGAAGCTTTCTTT.

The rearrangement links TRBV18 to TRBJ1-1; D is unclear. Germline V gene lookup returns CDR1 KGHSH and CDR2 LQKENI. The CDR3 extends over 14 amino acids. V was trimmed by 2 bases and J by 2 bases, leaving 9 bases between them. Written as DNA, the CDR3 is TGTGCCAGCTCACCATTGTCGGGTAACACTGAAGCTTTCTTT. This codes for CASSPLSGNTEAFF.

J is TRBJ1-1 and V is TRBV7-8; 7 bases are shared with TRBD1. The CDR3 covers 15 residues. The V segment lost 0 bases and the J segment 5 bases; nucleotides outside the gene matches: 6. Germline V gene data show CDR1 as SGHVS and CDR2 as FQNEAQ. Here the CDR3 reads CASSLAEGAGTEAFF. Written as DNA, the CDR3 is TGTGCCAGCAGCTTAGCAGAGGGGGCAGGGACTGAAGCTTTCTTT.

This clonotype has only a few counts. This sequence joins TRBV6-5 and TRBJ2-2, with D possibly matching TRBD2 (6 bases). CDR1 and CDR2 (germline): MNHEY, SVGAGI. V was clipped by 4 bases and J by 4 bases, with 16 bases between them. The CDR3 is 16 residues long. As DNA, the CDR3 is TGTGCCAGCAGTTGCGAGTCAGGAGGGATCACCGGGGAGCTGTTTTTT. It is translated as CASSCESGGITGELFF.

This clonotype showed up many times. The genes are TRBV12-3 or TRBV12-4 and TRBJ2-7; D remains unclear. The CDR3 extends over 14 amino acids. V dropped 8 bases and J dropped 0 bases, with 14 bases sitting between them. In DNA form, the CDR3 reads TGTGCCAGCTGCGGCTTTCCTTCCTCCTACGAGCAGTACTTC. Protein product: CASCGFPSSYEQYF.

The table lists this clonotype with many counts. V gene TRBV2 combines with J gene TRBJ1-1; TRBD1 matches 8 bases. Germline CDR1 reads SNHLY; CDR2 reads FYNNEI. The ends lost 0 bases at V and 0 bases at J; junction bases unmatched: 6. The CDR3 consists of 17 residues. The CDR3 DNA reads TGTGCCAGCAGTGAAGCGTCGACAGGGGTTGTGAACACTGAAGCTTTCTTT. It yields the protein CASSEASTGVVNTEAFF.

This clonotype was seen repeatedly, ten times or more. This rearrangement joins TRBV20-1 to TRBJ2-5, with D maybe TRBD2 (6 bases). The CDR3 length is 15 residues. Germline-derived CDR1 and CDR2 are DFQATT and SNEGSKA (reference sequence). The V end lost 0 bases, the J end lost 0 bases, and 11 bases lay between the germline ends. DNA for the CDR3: TGCAGTGCTAGAGATCTTCGGAGGGACCAAGAGACCCAGTACTTC. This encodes CSARDLRRDQETQYF.

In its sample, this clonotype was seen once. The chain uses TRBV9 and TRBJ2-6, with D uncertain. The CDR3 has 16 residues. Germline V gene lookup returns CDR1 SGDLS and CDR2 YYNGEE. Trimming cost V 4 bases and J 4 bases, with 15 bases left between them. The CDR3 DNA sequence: TGTGCCAGCAGCCCGAGTCCTTGGGTGGGGGCCAACGTCCTGACTTTC. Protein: CASSPSPWVGANVLTF.

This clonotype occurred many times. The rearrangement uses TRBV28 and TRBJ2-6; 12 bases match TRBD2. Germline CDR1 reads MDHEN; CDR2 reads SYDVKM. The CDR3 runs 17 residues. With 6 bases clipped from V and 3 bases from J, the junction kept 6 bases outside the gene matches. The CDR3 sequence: CASSRLAGVYGANVLTF. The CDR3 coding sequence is TGTGCCAGCAGCCGACTAGCGGGGGTTTATGGGGCCAACGTCCTGACTTTC.

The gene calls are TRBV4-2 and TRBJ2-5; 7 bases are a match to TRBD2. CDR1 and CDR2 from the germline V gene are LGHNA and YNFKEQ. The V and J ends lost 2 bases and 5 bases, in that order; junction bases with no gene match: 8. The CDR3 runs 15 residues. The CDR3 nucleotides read TGTGCCAGCAGCCAAAGCGGCGGGAGCTGGGAGACCCAGTACTTC. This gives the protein CASSQSGGSWETQYF.

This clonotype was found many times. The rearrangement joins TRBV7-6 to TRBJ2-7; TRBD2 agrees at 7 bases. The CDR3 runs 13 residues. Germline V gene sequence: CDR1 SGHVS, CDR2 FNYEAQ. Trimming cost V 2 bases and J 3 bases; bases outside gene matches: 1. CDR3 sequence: CASSLTSVYEQYF. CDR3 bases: TGTGCCAGCAGCTTAACTAGCGTCTACGAGCAGTACTTC.

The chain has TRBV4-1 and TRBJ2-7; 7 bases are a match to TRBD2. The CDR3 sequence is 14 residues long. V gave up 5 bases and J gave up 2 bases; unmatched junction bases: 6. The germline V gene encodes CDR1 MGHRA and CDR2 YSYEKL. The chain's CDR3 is CASSTRDYAYEQYF. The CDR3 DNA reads TGCGCCAGCAGCACCCGGGACTACGCCTACGAGCAGTACTTC.

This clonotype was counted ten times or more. CDR3 region: CASSLIRNTEAFF. DNA for the CDR3: TGTGCCAGTAGCCTGATTCGGAACACTGAAGCTTTCTTT. The rearrangement links TRBV19 to TRBJ1-1; no firm D call. The CDR3 consists of 13 residues. Germline-derived CDR1 and CDR2 are LNHDA and SQIVND (reference sequence). V lost 6 bases and J lost 1, with 9 bases in between.

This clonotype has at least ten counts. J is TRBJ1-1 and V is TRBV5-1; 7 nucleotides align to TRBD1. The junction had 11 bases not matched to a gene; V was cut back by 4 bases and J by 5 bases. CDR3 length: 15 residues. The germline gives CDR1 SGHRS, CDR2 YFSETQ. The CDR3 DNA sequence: TGCGCCAGCAGCCCTCAGACCCTCAGGGGGACTGAAGCTTTCTTT. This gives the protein CASSPQTLRGTEAFF.

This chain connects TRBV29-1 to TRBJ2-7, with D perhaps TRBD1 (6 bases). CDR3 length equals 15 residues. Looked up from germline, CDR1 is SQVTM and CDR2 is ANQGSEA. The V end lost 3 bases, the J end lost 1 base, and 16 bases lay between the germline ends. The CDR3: CSVEVDRELSYEQYF. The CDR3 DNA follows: TGCAGCGTTGAGGTGGACAGAGAATTATCCTACGAGCAGTACTTC.

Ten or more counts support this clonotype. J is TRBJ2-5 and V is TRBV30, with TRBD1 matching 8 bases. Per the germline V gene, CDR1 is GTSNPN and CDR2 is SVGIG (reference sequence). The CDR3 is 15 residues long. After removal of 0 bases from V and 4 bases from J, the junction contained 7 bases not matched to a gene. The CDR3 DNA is TGTGCCTGGAGTGTCGGACAGGGTTTCATAGAGACCCAGTACTTC. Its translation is CAWSVGQGFIETQYF. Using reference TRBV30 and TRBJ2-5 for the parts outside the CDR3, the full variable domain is SQTIHQWPATLVQPVGSPLSLECTVEGTSNPNLYWYRQAAGRGLQLLFYSVGIGQISSEVPQNLSASRPQDRQFILSSKKLLLSDSGFYLCAWSVGQGFIETQYFGPGTRLLVL.

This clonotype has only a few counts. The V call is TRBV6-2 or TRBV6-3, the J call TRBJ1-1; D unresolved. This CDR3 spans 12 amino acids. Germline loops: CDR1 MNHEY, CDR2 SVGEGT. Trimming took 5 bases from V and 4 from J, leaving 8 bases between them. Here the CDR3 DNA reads TGTGCCAGCAGTCGATTGGCCACTGAAGCTTTCTTT. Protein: CASSRLATEAFF.

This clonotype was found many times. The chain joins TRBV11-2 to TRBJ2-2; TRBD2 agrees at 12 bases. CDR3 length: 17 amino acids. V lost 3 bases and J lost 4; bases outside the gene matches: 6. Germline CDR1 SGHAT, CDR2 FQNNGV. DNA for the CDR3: TGTGCCAGCAGCTTCTCCGGACTAGCGGGATCCACCGGGGAGCTGTTTTTT. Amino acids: CASSFSGLAGSTGELFF.

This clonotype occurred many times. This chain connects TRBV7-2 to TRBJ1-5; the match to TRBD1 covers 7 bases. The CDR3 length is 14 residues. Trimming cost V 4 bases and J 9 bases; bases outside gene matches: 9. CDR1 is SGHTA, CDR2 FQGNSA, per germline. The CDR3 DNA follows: TGTGCCAGCAGCTCGTCGACAGGGAAGGGGCCCCAGCATTTT. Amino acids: CASSSSTGKGPQHF.

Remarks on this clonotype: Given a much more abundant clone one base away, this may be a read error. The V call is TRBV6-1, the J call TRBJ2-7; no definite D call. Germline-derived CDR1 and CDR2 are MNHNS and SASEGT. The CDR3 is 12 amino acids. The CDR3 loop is CTSSASRDEQYF. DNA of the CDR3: TGTACCAGCAGTGCCTCGAGAGACGAGCAGTACTTC.

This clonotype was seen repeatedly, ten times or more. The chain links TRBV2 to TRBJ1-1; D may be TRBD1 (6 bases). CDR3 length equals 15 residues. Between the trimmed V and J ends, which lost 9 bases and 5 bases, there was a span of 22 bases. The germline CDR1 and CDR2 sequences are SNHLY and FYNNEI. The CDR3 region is CASYLRGGPRTEAFF. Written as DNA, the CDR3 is TGTGCCAGTTACCTGAGGGGGGGTCCGAGGACTGAAGCTTTCTTT. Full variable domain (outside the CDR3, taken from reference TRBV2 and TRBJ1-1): EPEVTQTPSHQVTQMGQEVILRCVPISNHLYFYWYRQILGQKVEFLVSFYNNEISEKSEIFDDQFSVERPDGSNFTLKIRSTKLEDSAMYFCASYLRGGPRTEAFFGQGTRLTVV.

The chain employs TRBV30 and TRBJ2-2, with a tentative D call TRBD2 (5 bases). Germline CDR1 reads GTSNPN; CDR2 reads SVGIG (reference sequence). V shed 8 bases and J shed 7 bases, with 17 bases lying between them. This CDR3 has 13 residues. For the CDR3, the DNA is TGTGCCGCGCCACTAGGGTTTTTCGGGGAGCTGTTTTTT. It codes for CAAPLGFFGELFF. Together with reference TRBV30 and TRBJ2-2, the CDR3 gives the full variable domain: SQTIHQWPATLVQPVGSPLSLECTVEGTSNPNLYWYRQAAGRGLQLLFYSVGIGQISSEVPQNLSASRPQDRQFILSSKKLLLSDSGFYLCAAPLGFFGELFFGEGSRLTVL.

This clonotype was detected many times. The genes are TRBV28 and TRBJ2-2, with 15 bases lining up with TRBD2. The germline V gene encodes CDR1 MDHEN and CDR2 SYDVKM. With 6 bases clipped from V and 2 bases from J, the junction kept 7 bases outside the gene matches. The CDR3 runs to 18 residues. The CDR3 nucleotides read TGTGCCAGCAGCCCCGGGACTAGCGGGAGGCTTAACACCGGGGAGCTGTTTTTT. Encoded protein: CASSPGTSGRLNTGELFF.

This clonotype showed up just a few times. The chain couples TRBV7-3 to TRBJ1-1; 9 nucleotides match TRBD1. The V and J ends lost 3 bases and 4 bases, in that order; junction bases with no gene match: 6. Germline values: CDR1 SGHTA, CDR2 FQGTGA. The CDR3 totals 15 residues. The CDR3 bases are TGTGCCAGCAGCTTTGGGGGACAGGGAAGCACTGAAGCTTTCTTT. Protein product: CASSFGGQGSTEAFF.

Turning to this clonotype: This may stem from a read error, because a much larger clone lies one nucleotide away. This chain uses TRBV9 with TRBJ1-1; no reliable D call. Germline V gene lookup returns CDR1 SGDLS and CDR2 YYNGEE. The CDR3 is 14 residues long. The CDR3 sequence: CASGVWAVSTEAFF. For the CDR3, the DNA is TGTGCCAGCGGCGTATGGGCCGTTAGCACTGAAGCTTTCTTT.

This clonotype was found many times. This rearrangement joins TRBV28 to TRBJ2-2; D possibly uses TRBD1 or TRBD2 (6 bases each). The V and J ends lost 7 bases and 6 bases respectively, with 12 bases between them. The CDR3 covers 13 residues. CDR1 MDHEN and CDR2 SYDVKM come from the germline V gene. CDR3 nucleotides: TGTGCCAGCACCCACCGGGGGCCCGGGGAGCTGTTTTTT. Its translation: CASTHRGPGELFF.

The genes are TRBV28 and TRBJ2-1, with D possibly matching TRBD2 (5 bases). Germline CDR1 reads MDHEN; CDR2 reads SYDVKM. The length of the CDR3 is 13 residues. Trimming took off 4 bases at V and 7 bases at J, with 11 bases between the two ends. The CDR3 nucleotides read TGTGCCAGCAGTTACGGGGTGCGGAATGAGCAGTTCTTC. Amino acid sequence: CASSYGVRNEQFF.

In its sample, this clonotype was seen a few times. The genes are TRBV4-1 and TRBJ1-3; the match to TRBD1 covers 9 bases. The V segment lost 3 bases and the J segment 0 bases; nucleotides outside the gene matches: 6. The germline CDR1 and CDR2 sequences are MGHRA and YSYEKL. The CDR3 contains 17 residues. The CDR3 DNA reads TGCGCCAGCAGCCACGGACAGGGGCCAAGCTCTGGAAACACCATATATTTT. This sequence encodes CASSHGQGPSSGNTIYF.

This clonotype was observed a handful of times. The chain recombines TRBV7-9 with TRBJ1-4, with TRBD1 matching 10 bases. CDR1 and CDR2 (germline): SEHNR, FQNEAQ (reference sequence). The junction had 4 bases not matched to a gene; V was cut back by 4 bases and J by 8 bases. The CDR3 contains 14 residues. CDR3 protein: CASSSGQGREKLFF. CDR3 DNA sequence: TGTGCCAGCAGCTCGGGACAGGGGCGGGAAAAACTGTTTTTT.